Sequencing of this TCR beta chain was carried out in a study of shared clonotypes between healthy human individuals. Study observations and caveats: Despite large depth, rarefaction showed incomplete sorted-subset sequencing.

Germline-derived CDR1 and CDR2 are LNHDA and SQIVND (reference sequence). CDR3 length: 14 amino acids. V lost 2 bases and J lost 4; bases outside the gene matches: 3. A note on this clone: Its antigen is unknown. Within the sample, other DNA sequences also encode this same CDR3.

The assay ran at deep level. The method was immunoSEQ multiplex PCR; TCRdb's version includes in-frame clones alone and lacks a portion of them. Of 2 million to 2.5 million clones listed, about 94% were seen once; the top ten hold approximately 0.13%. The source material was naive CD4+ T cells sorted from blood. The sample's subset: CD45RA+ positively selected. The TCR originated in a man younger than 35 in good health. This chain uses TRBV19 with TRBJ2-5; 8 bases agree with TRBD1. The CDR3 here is CASSITGGGETQYF. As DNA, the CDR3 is TGTGCCAGTAGTATAACAGGGGGTGGAGAGACCCAGTACTTC. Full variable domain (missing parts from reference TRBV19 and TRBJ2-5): DGGITQSPKYLFRKEGQNVTLSCEQNLNHDAMYWYRQDPGQGLRLIYYSQIVNDFQKGDIAEGYSVSREKKESFPLTVTSAQKNPTAFYLCASSITGGGETQYFGPGTRLLVL.